What follows is one TCR beta chain and its context. These data originate in a study of T cells in tuberculosis. At the level of the study: A South African cohort included IGRA-negative adolescents, latently infected IGRA-positive adolescents and adults with active tuberculosis. Within 7 days of starting treatment, or before, PBMC were stored.

Specified time point: new active TB diagnosis, blood taken before or within 7 days of starting treatment. The V end lost 0 bases, the J end lost 8 bases, and 19 bases lay between the germline ends. The CDR3 is 15 amino acids. Germline lookup yields CDR1 GTSNPN and CDR2 SVGIG (reference sequence). TCRdb keeps only in-frame clones here, not all; method: immunoSEQ multiplex PCR. Seen here are about 34,000 clones, less than 95% observed once, and the top ten hold 2% to 3%. The gene calls are TRBV30 and TRBJ1-2; D might be TRBD1 (6 bases). This clonotype was obtained from an adult with tuberculosis. The sequenced sample was PBMCs, obtained at tuberculosis diagnosis. The CDR3 DNA sequence: TGTGCCTGGAGTGTACATTGGGGGGGCCAAGGAGGCTACACCTTC. This encodes CAWSVHWGGQGGYTF.